The source of this TCR beta chain is a study of cytomegalovirus exposure and HLA in healthy donors. Overall study context: Early released data had about 80 million unique TCRs, all coming from HLA-typed donors. Study outcomes and limitations: With later analysis, a missense DCLRE1C variant became linked to TCR beta V- and J-gene trimming. Segments of the TCR beta V type were, in most cases, productive about 87% or about 30% of the time in an earlier analysis.

As concerns this clone: The antigen is undetermined.

PCR primers comprised 60 Vbeta and 13 Jbeta primers. Sequenced by immunoSEQ multiplex PCR; TCRdb stores in-frame clones only, minus some. The sample holds 85,000 or so clones. This sequence was found in a woman aged 25 to 39 in good health and CMV-seronegative. The sample consisted of PBMCs.

CDR3 coding DNA: TGTGCCAGCAGCAATAGGGTGATCGCGGGAGGGGAGACCCAGTACTTC. Residues: CASSNRVIAGGETQYF. The V and J genes are TRBV7-9 and TRBJ2-5, with 9 bases identical to TRBD2. CDR1 is SEHNR, CDR2 FQNEAQ, per germline (reference sequence). The junction had 12 bases not matched to a gene; V was cut back by 5 bases and J by 5 bases. The length of the CDR3 is 16 residues.